This TCR beta chain was retrieved from a study of T cells after yellow fever vaccination. As for this clonotype: The antigen is unknown.

Study results and caveats: Peaking on day 5 versus 15, the secondary response was faster but weaker.

CDR3 size: 15 residues. Trimming took 3 bases from V and 8 from J; bases not matched to a gene: 7. A single record per CDR3 protein comes from TCRdb applying MiXCR to the 5' RACE reads. The data contain hundreds of thousands of distinct CDR3 sequences, roughly 3.5% of them singletons. The source was PBMCs, collected on the day of the yellow fever booster vaccination. This chain connects TRBV12-3 or TRBV12-4 to TRBJ2-6; 7 nucleotides align to TRBD1. The receptor comes from a young man who received the YFV17D yellow fever vaccine. The CDR3 DNA reads as TGTGCCAGCAGTTTTGGACAGGCTTGGTCCAACGTCCTGACTTTC. This codes for CASSFGQAWSNVLTF.